The 31 T cell receptor beta chains presented below share a single source sample, sequenced in a study of cytomegalovirus exposure and HLA in healthy donors. This PCR relied on a set of 60 Vbeta primers and 13 Jbeta primers. The method was immunoSEQ multiplex PCR; TCRdb's version includes in-frame clones alone and lacks a portion of them. This sample yields around 160,000 clones, of which 79% are seen a single time; around 6.7% belongs to the top ten. The specimen sequenced was PBMCs. These receptor sequences come from a woman aged 40-49 years in good health and CMV-seropositive.

This clone was observed a handful of times. Written as DNA, the CDR3 is TGTGCCAGCAGTGACGCCAGCGCCCTGAACTATGGCTACACCTTC. Amino acids: CASSDASALNYGYTF. The rearrangement links TRBV6-1 to TRBJ1-2; D not resolved. Germline V gene data show CDR1 as MNHNS and CDR2 as SASEGT. V was cut by 3 bases and J by 2 bases, with 13 bases left in between. The CDR3 is 15 residues long.

This chain links TRBV28 with TRBJ1-1; D gene ambiguous. Germline V gene sequence: CDR1 MDHEN, CDR2 SYDVKM. V was shortened by 7 bases and J by 11 bases, with 14 bases between the two germline ends. CDR3 length: 11 residues. The DNA for the CDR3 is TGTGCCAGCACCTCCCCAAGTCGGGCTTTCTTT. Amino acids: CASTSPSRAFF.

CDR3 nucleotides: TGTGCCAGCAGCCCGGGACAGGTCAGCGAGCAGTACTTC. It is translated as CASSPGQVSEQYF. The V and J genes are TRBV7-2 and TRBJ2-7; TRBD1 agrees at 8 bases. CDR1 is SGHTA and CDR2 is FQGNSA in the germline V gene. The CDR3 covers 13 residues. The trim removed 5 bases at V and 6 bases at J, leaving 6 bases unmatched.

The rearrangement uses TRBV5-1 and TRBJ2-3; D not resolved. CDR1 is SGHRS, CDR2 YFSETQ, per germline. The CDR3 covers 15 residues. Trimming stripped 2 bases from V and 1 base from J, with 11 bases between. DNA for the CDR3: TGCGCCAGCAGCTTAGATATAACTGGCACAGATACGCAGTATTTT. Protein: CASSLDITGTDTQYF.

The chain is built from TRBV25-1 and TRBJ2-5, with D tentatively TRBD2 (6 bases). The closer fit of TRBJ2-7 to the DNA end suggests the J call may be wrong. Germline CDR1 and CDR2: MGHDK and SYGVNS. The CDR3 consists of 15 residues. The CDR3 DNA reads as TGTGCCAGCAGTGACCGGCGGGGTCCTTCCTACGAGCAGTACTTC. The encoded protein is CASSDRRGPSYEQYF.

This chain joins TRBV6-5 and TRBJ2-7, with 7 bases that match TRBD2. This CDR3 region has 15 residues. The J segment lost 0 bases and the V segment lost 2 bases, leaving 4 bases of the junction unmatched. Germline lookup yields CDR1 MNHEY and CDR2 SVGAGI. Here the CDR3 DNA reads TGTGCCAGCAGTTACATGGGCGGGAGCTCCTACGAGCAGTACTTC. This codes for CASSYMGGSSYEQYF.

The V and J genes are TRBV28 and TRBJ2-7, with D unresolved. Germline V CDR1 and CDR2: MDHEN, SYDVKM. V lost 2 bases and J lost 6, with 2 bases in between. CDR3 length: 10 residues. CDR3 amino acids: CASSLREQYF. Written as DNA, the CDR3 is TGTGCCAGCAGTTTACGCGAGCAGTACTTC.

CDR3 sequence reads: CASSVTVNTGELFF. The CDR3 DNA sequence: TGTGCCAGCAGCGTAACAGTGAACACCGGGGAGCTGTTTTTT. V gene TRBV9 combines with J gene TRBJ2-2; no clear D gene. The CDR3 is 14 residues long. Germline CDR1 SGDLS, CDR2 YYNGEE. The ends were cut back, 1 base at V and 1 base at J, with 5 bases in the middle.

This chain connects TRBV6-1 to TRBJ2-3; 8 nucleotides line up with TRBD2. The V segment lost 2 bases and the J segment 3 bases; nucleotides outside the gene matches: 7. The germline gives CDR1 MNHNS, CDR2 SASEGT. The CDR3 contains 16 residues. In nucleotides, the CDR3 is TGTGCCAGCAGTGAACGGGGGGGCGCCTCAACAGATACGCAGTATTTT. It yields the protein CASSERGGASTDTQYF.

V usage is TRBV6-6 and J usage is TRBJ1-2; no clear D gene. Trimming removed 6 bases at V and 5 bases at J, with 7 bases between. The germline V gene has CDR1 MNHNY and CDR2 SVGAGI (reference sequence). The CDR3 covers 11 residues. In DNA, the CDR3 is TGTGCCAGCAGGGAGGGTTATGGCTACACCTTC. It specifies CASREGYGYTF.

The gene calls are TRBV6-4 and TRBJ1-2; D is perhaps TRBD1 (6 bases). This CDR3 is built from 15 residues. The germline CDR1 and CDR2 sequences are MRHNA and SNTAGT. Trimming stripped 4 bases from V and 4 bases from J, with 16 bases between. CDR3 protein: CASSVVAGVTYGYTF. DNA of the CDR3: TGTGCCAGCAGTGTGGTGGCAGGGGTTACCTATGGCTACACCTTC.

The rearrangement joins TRBV21-1 to TRBJ1-4; the DNA was not used to check the table's D call, TRBD1. TRBV21-1 is a listed pseudogene. CDR3 length equals 17 residues. The CDR3 region is CASSRTARATTNEKLFF. CDR3 sequence (DNA): TGTGCCAGCAGCAGAACGGCCAGGGCTACAACTAATGAAAAACTGTTTTTT.

The chain recombines TRBV6-1 with TRBJ2-7, with 7 bases aligning to TRBD2. Germline loops: CDR1 MNHNS, CDR2 SASEGT. CDR3 size: 15 residues. The junction had 11 bases not matched to a gene; V was cut back by 8 bases and J by 1 base. The CDR3 bases are TGTGCCAGCCGCCGGGAACCGGGGGGATCCTACGAGCAGTACTTC. Amino acid sequence: CASRREPGGSYEQYF.

A few counts support this clone. As DNA, the CDR3 is TGTGCCAGCAGTTTGCGCGGGGCAGAGCAGTACTTC. Its protein product is CASSLRGAEQYF. The chain carries TRBV7-2 and TRBJ2-7; maybe TRBD2 (6 bases). The CDR3 contains 12 residues. Per the germline V gene, CDR1 is SGHTA and CDR2 is FQGNSA. The V end was cut by 6 bases, the J end by 7 bases, with 13 bases between.

With regard to this clone: The junction shows a germline mismatch at one end, possibly a read error. The chain recombines TRBV19 with TRBJ1-2; 7 nucleotides match TRBD1. The CDR3 is 13 residues long. The germline V gene encodes CDR1 LNHDA and CDR2 SQIVND (reference sequence). The CDR3 sequence: CASSTGTDRVLHF. DNA of the CDR3: TGTGCCAGTAGTACAGGAACAGACAGGGTACTCCACTTC.

The genes are TRBV5-1 and TRBJ2-3; 10 bases are a match to TRBD2. This CDR3 region has 17 residues. With 0 bases clipped from V and 5 bases from J, the junction kept 9 bases outside the gene matches. CDR1 is SGHRS, CDR2 YFSETQ, per germline. The CDR3 here is CASSLVGLAGVGDTQYF. The DNA for the CDR3 is TGCGCCAGCAGCTTGGTAGGGCTAGCGGGGGTCGGAGATACGCAGTATTTT. The variable domain in full, with the rest retrieved from reference TRBV5-1 and TRBJ2-3, is KAGVTQTPRYLIKTRGQQVTLSCSPISGHRSVSWYQQTPGQGLQFLFEYFSETQRNKGNFPGRFSGRQFSNSRSEMNVSTLELGDSALYLCASSLVGLAGVGDTQYFGPGTRLTVL.

This chain connects TRBV19 to TRBJ2-2, with TRBD1 identical over 8 bases. The ends lost 6 bases at V and 1 base at J; junction bases unmatched: 4. Germline V lookup: CDR1 LNHDA, CDR2 SQIVND (reference sequence). CDR3 length: 15 amino acids. CDR3 region: CASSLQGENTGELFF. The CDR3 region has the DNA TGTGCCAGTAGCCTACAGGGGGAGAACACCGGGGAGCTGTTTTTT.

The chain is built from TRBV19 and TRBJ2-2; tentatively, D is TRBD2 (5 bases). The CDR3 extends over 14 amino acids. From germline, CDR1 is LNHDA and CDR2 SQIVND (reference sequence). Deletions cut 6 bases from V and 0 bases from J, with 8 bases between. CDR3 in amino acids: CASSTSPNTGELFF. The CDR3 bases are TGTGCCAGTAGCACTAGTCCGAACACCGGGGAGCTGTTTTTT. Full variable domain (outside the CDR3, taken from reference TRBV19 and TRBJ2-2): DGGITQSPKYLFRKEGQNVTLSCEQNLNHDAMYWYRQDPGQGLRLIYYSQIVNDFQKGDIAEGYSVSREKKESFPLTVTSAQKNPTAFYLCASSTSPNTGELFFGEGSRLTVL.

This chain uses TRBV6-5 with TRBJ1-2, with D possibly being TRBD1 (5 bases). CDR3 length: 15 residues. V was pared by 0 bases and J by 5 bases, with 13 bases between. Looked up from germline, CDR1 is MNHEY and CDR2 is SVGAGI. CDR3 sequence: CASSYSTASWYGYTF. The CDR3 DNA reads TGTGCCAGCAGTTACTCGACAGCGTCGTGGTATGGCTACACCTTC.

This clone was seen a handful of times. V is TRBV30 and J is TRBJ2-5; D call uncertain. The CDR3 is 12 amino acids. V was pared by 3 bases and J by 4 bases, with 9 bases between. CDR1 is GTSNPN and CDR2 is SVGIG in the germline V gene (reference sequence). CDR3 DNA: TGTGCCTGGAGCCCCAACGGAGAGACCCAGTACTTC. This gives the protein CAWSPNGETQYF. Full variable domain (rest looked up from reference TRBV30 and TRBJ2-5): SQTIHQWPATLVQPVGSPLSLECTVEGTSNPNLYWYRQAAGRGLQLLFYSVGIGQISSEVPQNLSASRPQDRQFILSSKKLLLSDSGFYLCAWSPNGETQYFGPGTRLLVL.

A word on this clone: Germline and junction disagree at one end, which may indicate a read error. The rearrangement links TRBV28 to TRBJ2-7, with a possible D match to TRBD2 (6 bases). From germline, CDR1 is MDHEN and CDR2 SYDVKM. The CDR3 totals 15 residues. The CDR3 region has the DNA TGTGCCAGCAGGCCGTCTGGAGGGAGCTCCTACGTGCAGTACTTC. It is translated as CASRPSGGSSYVQYF.

The chain carries TRBV19 and TRBJ2-5; 11 nucleotides agree with TRBD2. Trimming at V came to 6 bases and at J to 5 bases, leaving 11 bases not matched to a gene. CDR1 and CDR2 (germline): LNHDA, SQIVND (reference sequence). CDR3 size: 16 residues. In DNA, the CDR3 is TGTGCCAGTAGCCCTCGAGGACTAGCGGGTTCGGAGACCCAGTACTTC. Its translation: CASSPRGLAGSETQYF.

The rearrangement links TRBV28 to TRBJ2-5; 7 bases match TRBD2. The J segment lost 5 bases and the V segment lost 6 bases, leaving 6 bases of the junction unmatched. This CDR3 region has 13 residues. Germline-derived CDR1 and CDR2 are MDHEN and SYDVKM. The CDR3 region has the DNA TGTGCCAGCAGCAAATCCGGGAGGGAGACCCAGTACTTC. It encodes CASSKSGRETQYF.

This chain links TRBV29-1 with TRBJ1-1; D not resolved. The CDR3 contains 13 residues. V was shortened by 6 bases and J by 4 bases, with 15 bases between the two germline ends. Looked up from germline, CDR1 is SQVTM and CDR2 is ANQGSEA. CDR3 region: CSVHRLGGTEAFF. The CDR3 nucleotides read TGCAGCGTCCATAGGCTCGGCGGCACTGAAGCTTTCTTT.

The chain's CDR3 is CASSIIGGNQPQHF. The CDR3 bases are TGTGCCAGTAGTATTATAGGGGGCAATCAGCCCCAGCATTTT. The V and J genes are TRBV19 and TRBJ1-5; D is perhaps TRBD1 (5 bases). Trimming removed 3 bases at V and 2 bases at J, with 8 bases between. Germline values: CDR1 LNHDA, CDR2 SQIVND (reference sequence). The CDR3 has 14 amino acids.

This rearrangement joins TRBV14 to TRBJ2-1; 9 bases are a match to TRBD1. CDR1 and CDR2 from the germline V gene are SGHDN and FVKESK. The CDR3 totals 14 residues. Unmatched junction bases numbered 8, after V lost 8 bases and J lost 6 bases. In DNA form, the CDR3 reads TGTGCCAGCCCGCGGGACAGGGCGGTCAATGAGCAGTTCTTC. It encodes CASPRDRAVNEQFF.

This sequence joins TRBV6-6 and TRBJ1-4; D might be TRBD1 (5 bases). Per germline, CDR1 MNHNY and CDR2 SVGAGI (reference sequence). V was shortened by 0 bases and J by 8 bases, with 13 bases between the two germline ends. This CDR3 spans 15 amino acids. CDR3 region: CASSYSVRVSEKLFF. CDR3 bases: TGTGCCAGCAGTTACTCGGTCAGGGTTTCGGAAAAACTGTTTTTT.

This chain uses TRBV15 with TRBJ2-7; 9 bases line up with TRBD2. Trimming took 0 bases from V and 4 from J; bases not matched to a gene: 16. The length of the CDR3 is 19 residues. Per germline, CDR1 LNHNV and CDR2 YYDKDF (reference sequence). CDR3 protein: CATSRDLASGATVHYEQYF. The CDR3 DNA reads TGTGCCACCAGCAGAGATCTGGCTAGCGGGGCTACCGTTCATTACGAGCAGTACTTC.

About this clone itself: This CDR3 fails to terminate in the conserved phenylalanine or tryptophan, so it likely reflects a read error. It is unclear where the CDR3 begins or ends on the DNA, so no DNA is shown, and the CDR3 is as TCRdb lists it. This chain uses TRBV11-2 with TRBJ2-2; the table calls TRBD2, which could not be checked here. Germline-derived CDR1 and CDR2 are SGHAT and FQNNGV. The length of the CDR3 is 13 amino acids, counting both ends. The CDR3 here is CASSLVGSSGVII.

In its sample, this clone was seen once. CDR3 region: CASSTASSLTNDEQYF. The DNA of the CDR3 is TGTGCCAGCAGCACCGCTTCTAGCCTTACGAATGACGAGCAGTACTTC. The chain has TRBV21-1 and TRBJ2-7; the tabulated D call, TRBD2, remains unverified against the DNA. TRBV21-1 is a listed pseudogene. This CDR3 is built from 16 residues.

The chain uses TRBV7-6 and TRBJ1-5, with a tentative D call TRBD1 (5 bases). V dropped 5 bases and J dropped 5 bases, with 10 bases sitting between them. CDR3 size: 13 residues. Per the germline V gene, CDR1 is SGHVS and CDR2 is FNYEAQ. The CDR3 DNA sequence: TGTGCCAGCAGCGCCGACAGTTATCAGCCCCAGCATTTT. Amino acids: CASSADSYQPQHF.